This TCR beta chain is from a study of OX40 agonist ivuxolimab in advanced cancers. Study overall: Age averaged around 60 years (range about 23 to 85), and more than 80% were male.

Assay: immunoSEQ multiplex PCR; the TCRdb copy retains only in-frame clones and omits some. Among about 54,000 clones listed, approximately 90% were seen once. Germline assignment: CDR1 SQVTM and CDR2 ANQGSEA. The V gene lost 0 bases and the J gene lost 1 base, with 13 bases spanning the gap. The CDR3 sequence is 15 residues long. The TCR sequence derives from an adult with an advanced solid tumor such as melanoma, head and neck, liver or kidney cancer. The chain is built from TRBV29-1 and TRBJ2-7; TRBD2 is a possible D gene (5 bases). Sequences were derived from CD4+ or CD8+ T cells sorted from blood, sampled in a trial of the OX40 agonist ivuxolimab. In nucleotides, the CDR3 is TGCAGCGTTGAAGACCGGGATGCTCAATCCTACGAGCAGTACTTC. The encoded protein is CSVEDRDAQSYEQYF.